This T cell receptor (beta chain) originates from a study of shared clonotypes between healthy human individuals. Profiled with immunoSEQ multiplex PCR; TCRdb holds only in-frame clones, not every one. This table has roughly 2.2 million clones, 85% to 95% appearing once. The V and J ends lost 5 bases and 4 bases, in that order; junction bases with no gene match: 6. In germline, CDR1 is SGHNT, CDR2 YENEEA. This CDR3 has 15 amino acids. What was sequenced was naive CD4+ T cells from PBMCs. Subset noted: CD45RA+ positively selected. The rearrangement links TRBV11-3 to TRBJ2-5, with 11 bases identical to TRBD1. This receptor was identified in a man younger than 35 in good health. Some clones in this sample may be carry-over from other donors' samples. CDR3 bases: TGTGCCAGCAGCCAGGGACAGGGGGTACGAGAGACCCAGTACTTC. Amino acids: CASSQGQGVRETQYF.